The rows below give T cell receptor beta chains drawn from one sample of a study of cytomegalovirus exposure and HLA in healthy donors. Profiling relied on immunoSEQ multiplex PCR, and the TCRdb table lists in-frame clones only, not all of them. The sample records more than 95,000 clones, about three quarters being singletons. The sequencing input was PBMCs. The receptors come from a woman aged 55-69 years in good health and CMV-seropositive. Both conserved end residues are part of each CDR3. The order of the fields is V gene, D gene, clone size, J gene, CDR3 DNA, CDR3 protein. D genes are given only for firm matches. Size is omitted from some rows. Given values are once, few, many or a class for expanded clones.

v_gene: TRBV7-2; d_gene: TRBD1; abundance: .; j_gene: TRBJ2-5; CDR3nt: TGTGCCAGCAGCTGGGGACAGCAGGAGACCCAGTACTTC; CDR3aa: CASSWGQQETQYF
v_gene: TRBV9; d_gene: TRBD2; abundance: .; j_gene: TRBJ2-2; CDR3nt: TGTGCCAGCAGCGTGGGACTAGCGGGGGGGCCGGGCACCGGGGAGCTGTTTTTT; CDR3aa: CASSVGLAGGPGTGELFF
v_gene: TRBV2; d_gene: TRBD2; abundance: .; j_gene: TRBJ2-3; CDR3nt: TGTGCCAGCAGGCGGGAGGGCCAGGATACGCAGTATTTT; CDR3aa: CASRREGQDTQYF
v_gene: TRBV27; d_gene: TRBD2; abundance: .; j_gene: TRBJ2-1; CDR3nt: TGTGCCAGCAGCCGGACTAGCGGGAGAGGAAACGAGCAGTTCTTC; CDR3aa: CASSRTSGRGNEQFF
v_gene: TRBV5-6; d_gene: TRBD2; abundance: few; j_gene: TRBJ2-5; CDR3nt: TGTGCCAGCAGCTTGGCTAGCGGGATGCAAGAGACCCAGTACTTC; CDR3aa: CASSLASGMQETQYF
v_gene: TRBV18; d_gene: TRBD1; abundance: .; j_gene: TRBJ1-2; CDR3nt: TGTGCCAGCTCACCTGGACAGGGCGAAGGCTACACCTTC; CDR3aa: CASSPGQGEGYTF
v_gene: TRBV21-1; d_gene: .; abundance: .; j_gene: TRBJ2-7; CDR3nt: TGTGCCAGCAGCAACCAGGGGGCGAATGTCCGTGAGGAGCAGTACTTC; CDR3aa: CASSNQGANVREEQYF
v_gene: TRBV6-1; d_gene: TRBD1; abundance: .; j_gene: TRBJ2-3; CDR3nt: TGTGCCAGCAGTGGTACGCAGGGACAGGGGGCTGATACGCAGTATTTT; CDR3aa: CASSGTQGQGADTQYF
v_gene: TRBV30; d_gene: TRBD1; abundance: .; j_gene: TRBJ1-4; CDR3nt: TGTGCCTGGAGCCAGGGACAGGGAAATAATGAAAAACTGTTTTTT; CDR3aa: CAWSQGQGNNEKLFF
v_gene: TRBV5-8; d_gene: .; abundance: .; j_gene: TRBJ2-5; CDR3nt: TGTGCCAGCAGCTTCCCAGGGGTCCAAGAGACCCAGTACTTC; CDR3aa: CASSFPGVQETQYF
v_gene: TRBV5-1; d_gene: .; abundance: few; j_gene: TRBJ1-1; CDR3nt: TGCGCCAGCAGCTTCGGGGGAGGCACTGAAGCTTTCTTT; CDR3aa: CASSFGGGTEAFF
v_gene: TRBV6-6; d_gene: .; abundance: .; j_gene: TRBJ2-4; CDR3nt: TGTGCCAGCAGTTACGAGGAGCTAGCCAAAAACATTCAGTACTTC; CDR3aa: CASSYEELAKNIQYF
v_gene: TRBV7-8; d_gene: .; abundance: .; j_gene: TRBJ1-5; CDR3nt: TGTGCCAGCAGCGCCCCAGGGCAGCCCCAGCATTTT; CDR3aa: CASSAPGQPQHF
v_gene: TRBV7-2; d_gene: TRBD2; abundance: .; j_gene: TRBJ2-1; CDR3nt: TGTGCCAGCAGCTTGACTAGCGGGGGTTACAATGAGCAGTTCTTC; CDR3aa: CASSLTSGGYNEQFF
v_gene: TRBV4-1; d_gene: .; abundance: once; j_gene: TRBJ1-1; CDR3nt: TGCGCCAGCAGCCAAGATTGGGGGTCGGGGAGGGAAGCTTTCTTT; CDR3aa: CASSQDWGSGREAFF
v_gene: TRBV7-9; d_gene: .; abundance: once; j_gene: TRBJ2-1; CDR3nt: TGTGCCAGCAGCCGCCGGGACACTCTACGGCCAAGCTCCTACAATGAGCAGTTCTTC; CDR3aa: CASSRRDTLRPSSYNEQFF
v_gene: TRBV5-4; d_gene: TRBD1; abundance: .; j_gene: TRBJ2-1; CDR3nt: TGTGCCAGCAGCGTCCGGGACAGGGGGCGCTTGTTCTACAATGAGCAGTTCTTC; CDR3aa: CASSVRDRGRLFYNEQFF
v_gene: TRBV5-4; d_gene: .; abundance: .; j_gene: TRBJ2-3; CDR3nt: TGTGCCAGCAGCTTGTGGCAGGGCACAGATACGCAGTATTTT; CDR3aa: CASSLWQGTDTQYF
v_gene: TRBV29-1; d_gene: .; abundance: .; j_gene: TRBJ2-7; CDR3nt: TGCAGCGGGGGGAAGACAGGCACCCCTCCCTACGAGCAGTACTTC; CDR3aa: CSGGKTGTPPYEQYF
v_gene: TRBV5-4; d_gene: .; abundance: few; j_gene: TRBJ2-5; CDR3nt: TGTGCCAGCAGCTCCTTTAGCCTTTCGGAGACCCAGTACTTC; CDR3aa: CASSSFSLSETQYF
v_gene: TRBV15; d_gene: TRBD2; abundance: once; j_gene: TRBJ2-1; CDR3nt: TGTGCCACCAGCAGAGTCCCCCCGGGGGGGGCCTACAATGAGCAGTTCTTC; CDR3aa: CATSRVPPGGAYNEQFF
v_gene: TRBV4-1; d_gene: TRBD1; abundance: .; j_gene: TRBJ2-7; CDR3nt: TGCGCCAGCAGCCTTAGGACAGGCCGAACGGGGGAGCAGTACTTC; CDR3aa: CASSLRTGRTGEQYF
v_gene: TRBV7-2; d_gene: .; abundance: .; j_gene: TRBJ2-3; CDR3nt: TGTGCCAGCAGCAGGCAACTAGTTTTTACAGATACGCAGTATTTT; CDR3aa: CASSRQLVFTDTQYF
v_gene: TRBV30; d_gene: .; abundance: .; j_gene: TRBJ1-5; CDR3nt: TGTGCCTGGAGTCCGAGGATTCATGGGGCGATGCATTTT; CDR3aa: CAWSPRIHGAMHF
v_gene: TRBV7-3; d_gene: .; abundance: .; j_gene: TRBJ1-2; CDR3nt: TGTGCCAGCAGCCCCCAGGGTTTGGGTGGCTACACCTTC; CDR3aa: CASSPQGLGGYTF
v_gene: TRBV7-2; d_gene: TRBD2; abundance: once; j_gene: TRBJ2-1; CDR3nt: TGTGCCAGCAGCTTAGTAGCGGGGAACAATGAGCAGTTCTTC; CDR3aa: CASSLVAGNNEQFF
v_gene: TRBV7-6; d_gene: TRBD1; abundance: once; j_gene: TRBJ2-1; CDR3nt: TGTGCCAGCAGCTTAGGGTGGACAGGGAACAATGAGCAGTTCTTC; CDR3aa: CASSLGWTGNNEQFF
v_gene: TRBV19; d_gene: TRBD1; abundance: .; j_gene: TRBJ1-1; CDR3nt: TGTGCCAGTAGCGGGACAGGGAAGAACACTGAAGCTTTCTTT; CDR3aa: CASSGTGKNTEAFF
v_gene: TRBV28; d_gene: TRBD2; abundance: .; j_gene: TRBJ2-7; CDR3nt: TGTGCCAGCAGGGCCGGGACTAGCGGGAGCTACGAGCAGTACTTC; CDR3aa: CASRAGTSGSYEQYF
v_gene: TRBV25-1; d_gene: .; abundance: .; j_gene: TRBJ1-6; CDR3nt: .; CDR3aa: CASSTSGRGGDSPLHF
v_gene: TRBV30; d_gene: TRBD1; abundance: .; j_gene: TRBJ1-2; CDR3nt: TGTGCCTGGGGGGACAGGTCTCATTCACCCGGCTACACCTTC; CDR3aa: CAWGDRSHSPGYTF
v_gene: TRBV18; d_gene: TRBD2; abundance: .; j_gene: TRBJ2-5; CDR3nt: TGTGCCAGCTCACCCGGGGGGACTGACGGAGAGACCCAGTACTTC; CDR3aa: CASSPGGTDGETQYF
v_gene: TRBV28; d_gene: .; abundance: .; j_gene: TRBJ1-1; CDR3nt: TGTGCCAGCCAATCCCAGAACACTGAAGCTTTCTTT; CDR3aa: CASQSQNTEAFF
v_gene: TRBV11-3; d_gene: .; abundance: .; j_gene: TRBJ2-3; CDR3nt: TGTGCCAGCAGCTTAGATGCCTCGGCAGATACGCAGTATTTT; CDR3aa: CASSLDASADTQYF
v_gene: TRBV7-9; d_gene: TRBD2; abundance: .; j_gene: TRBJ2-7; CDR3nt: TGTGCCAGCAGCTTTAGCGGGGGTACGGATGAGCAGTACTTC; CDR3aa: CASSFSGGTDEQYF
v_gene: TRBV7-7; d_gene: TRBD2; abundance: .; j_gene: TRBJ2-7; CDR3nt: TGTGCTAGCAGCTTATCGGGAGGCTACGAGCAGTACTTC; CDR3aa: CASSLSGGYEQYF
v_gene: TRBV4-3; d_gene: TRBD1; abundance: few; j_gene: TRBJ2-7; CDR3nt: TGCGCCAGCAGCCAAAGACAGACAGGGGGCCACGAGCAGTACTTC; CDR3aa: CASSQRQTGGHEQYF
v_gene: TRBV18; d_gene: .; abundance: once; j_gene: TRBJ2-5; CDR3nt: TGTGCCAGCTCACCTGGATCGGGGTCCCTCGAGACCCAGTACTTC; CDR3aa: CASSPGSGSLETQYF
v_gene: TRBV6-1; d_gene: TRBD2; abundance: .; j_gene: TRBJ2-3; CDR3nt: TGTGCCAGCAGTGAATGGGGGACTAGCGGGCCTACAGATACGCAGTATTTT; CDR3aa: CASSEWGTSGPTDTQYF
v_gene: TRBV27; d_gene: .; abundance: .; j_gene: TRBJ1-1; CDR3nt: TGTGCCAGCAGTCCCTCTAATTTACGGAACACTGAAGCTTTCTTT; CDR3aa: CASSPSNLRNTEAFF
v_gene: TRBV4-1; d_gene: .; abundance: .; j_gene: TRBJ2-1; CDR3nt: TGCGCCAGCAGCCAACCCGACACTTACAATGAGCAGTTCTTC; CDR3aa: CASSQPDTYNEQFF
v_gene: TRBV5-1; d_gene: .; abundance: .; j_gene: TRBJ2-3; CDR3nt: TGCGCCAGCAGCTTGGCGGCGGGATCAAGCACAGATACGCAGTATTTT; CDR3aa: CASSLAAGSSTDTQYF
v_gene: TRBV6-1; d_gene: TRBD1; abundance: .; j_gene: TRBJ1-6; CDR3nt: TGTGCCAGCAGTGGGGCAGGGGGTAATAATTCACCCCTCCACTTT; CDR3aa: CASSGAGGNNSPLHF
v_gene: TRBV7-8; d_gene: .; abundance: .; j_gene: TRBJ2-7; CDR3nt: TGTGCCAGCAGCTCTGACAGGAGCTCCTACGAGCAGTACTTC; CDR3aa: CASSSDRSSYEQYF
v_gene: TRBV29-1; d_gene: .; abundance: .; j_gene: TRBJ2-3; CDR3nt: TGCAGCGTTGCTCGGGATACGCAGTATTTT; CDR3aa: CSVARDTQYF
v_gene: TRBV6-4; d_gene: .; abundance: .; j_gene: TRBJ1-5; CDR3nt: TGTGCCAGCAGGGGGGGGCTGGGGCAGCCCCAGCATTTT; CDR3aa: CASRGGLGQPQHF
v_gene: TRBV18; d_gene: .; abundance: .; j_gene: TRBJ1-2; CDR3nt: TGTGCCAGCTCCCAGACGAACCTAAGAGGGGGAACTAACTATGGCTACACCTTC; CDR3aa: CASSQTNLRGGTNYGYTF
v_gene: TRBV6-5; d_gene: TRBD2; abundance: .; j_gene: TRBJ2-7; CDR3nt: TGTGCCAGCAGTTACAGTCTAGCGGGGGGCTACGAGCAGTACTTC; CDR3aa: CASSYSLAGGYEQYF
v_gene: TRBV18; d_gene: TRBD1; abundance: .; j_gene: TRBJ1-1; CDR3nt: TGTGCCAGCTCACGGAGATGGGACAGGGAGAACACTGAAGCTTTCTTT; CDR3aa: CASSRRWDRENTEAFF
v_gene: TRBV2; d_gene: TRBD2; abundance: .; j_gene: TRBJ2-5; CDR3nt: TGTGCCAGCAGTGAAAGACTAGCGGGAGTGGAGACCCAGTACTTC; CDR3aa: CASSERLAGVETQYF
v_gene: TRBV30; d_gene: TRBD1; abundance: few; j_gene: TRBJ1-6; CDR3nt: TGTGCCTGGAGTGTACTGGGACAGGGTCTTATCTCTTGGGTTGTACCCCTCCACTTT; CDR3aa: CAWSVLGQGLISWVVPLHF
v_gene: TRBV27; d_gene: .; abundance: .; j_gene: TRBJ2-7; CDR3nt: TGTGCCAGCAGTTTAAATAGGGGTGTAGGCGAGCAGTACTTC; CDR3aa: CASSLNRGVGEQYF
v_gene: TRBV6-5; d_gene: .; abundance: .; j_gene: TRBJ2-3; CDR3nt: TGTGCCAGCAGTTATCAGTCCAAGAGCACAGATACGCAGTATTTT; CDR3aa: CASSYQSKSTDTQYF
v_gene: TRBV4-2; d_gene: TRBD1; abundance: .; j_gene: TRBJ1-6; CDR3nt: TGTGCCAGCAGTAGACAGGGGGATAATTCACCCCTCCACTTT; CDR3aa: CASSRQGDNSPLHF
v_gene: TRBV7-2; d_gene: .; abundance: .; j_gene: TRBJ1-5; CDR3nt: TGTGCCAGCAGCTTAGCAACAGGTAGCAATCAGCCCCAGCATTTT; CDR3aa: CASSLATGSNQPQHF